Following are 26 T cell receptor beta chains from one sample sequenced in a study of blood T cell repertoires in COVID-19. Method: immunoSEQ multiplex PCR; TCRdb's copy keeps in-frame clones and lacks some. The table has around 370,000 clones, around nine tenths seen once. Material: peripheral blood. The origin of the receptors is a woman aged 70 to 79 with COVID-19, enrolled during active disease.

The chain recombines TRBV5-1 with TRBJ1-1, with 7 nucleotides matching TRBD1. CDR3 size: 15 residues. Germline V gene lookup returns CDR1 SGHRS and CDR2 YFSETQ. V shed 4 bases, J shed 5 bases, and the junction held 11 bases outside the gene matches. The CDR3 nucleotides are TGCGCCAGCAGCCTTGGGACAGTGAGAGGGACTGAAGCTTTCTTT. Residues: CASSLGTVRGTEAFF.

J is TRBJ1-2 and V is TRBV29-1; 7 bases map to TRBD1. The CDR3 sequence is 13 residues long. Germline CDR1 SQVTM, CDR2 ANQGSEA. V shed 6 bases, J shed 6 bases, and the junction held 10 bases outside the gene matches. CDR3 DNA: TGCAGCGTAGTAGACAGGGAGAGGAATGGCTACACCTTC. Its translation: CSVVDRERNGYTF.

The genes are TRBV20-1 and TRBJ2-1; TRBD2 matches at 9 bases. Germline CDR1 reads DFQATT; CDR2 reads SNEGSKA (reference sequence). The CDR3 loop spans 16 amino acids. The trim removed 3 bases at V and 3 bases at J, leaving 9 bases unmatched. The CDR3 region is CSASQASGDLYNEQFF. The CDR3, as DNA: TGCAGTGCTAGTCAGGCTAGCGGGGATCTCTACAATGAGCAGTTCTTC.

This clone was counted a single time. This chain connects TRBV18 to TRBJ1-1; D uncertain. The germline V gene encodes CDR1 KGHSH and CDR2 LQKENI. The CDR3 is 15 residues long. The ends were cut back, 3 bases at V and 1 base at J, with 12 bases in the middle. The CDR3 is CASSPHTAGNTEAFF. CDR3 DNA sequence: TGTGCCAGCTCACCTCATACCGCAGGGAACACTGAAGCTTTCTTT.

The rearrangement uses TRBV25-1 and TRBJ1-1, with 9 nucleotides matching TRBD1. CDR3 length equals 15 residues. With 5 bases clipped from V and 6 bases from J, the junction kept 10 bases outside the gene matches. Per the germline V gene, CDR1 is MGHDK and CDR2 is SYGVNS. The CDR3 sequence is CASSLDRGFISEAFF. Here the CDR3 DNA reads TGTGCCAGCAGTCTTGACAGGGGGTTCATCTCTGAAGCTTTCTTT. Variable domain in full (rest from reference TRBV25-1 and TRBJ1-1): EADIYQTPRYLVIGTGKKITLECSQTMGHDKMYWYQQDPGMELHLIHYSYGVNSTEKGDLSSESTVSRIRTEHFPLTLESARPSHTSQYLCASSLDRGFISEAFFGQGTRLTVV.

This chain connects TRBV18 to TRBJ2-1; D uncertain. Deletions cut 6 bases from V and 9 bases from J, with 18 bases between. The CDR3 loop spans 14 amino acids. Germline loops: CDR1 KGHSH, CDR2 LQKENI. The CDR3 DNA reads as TGTGCCAGCTCGACTTCGGTCCCCTCGGGTGAGCAGTTCTTC. It encodes CASSTSVPSGEQFF.

Comments on this clone: The identical CDR3 is also encoded by other nucleotide sequences in the sample. The chain combines TRBV9 with TRBJ2-1; D possibly corresponds to TRBD2 (5 bases). V gave up 0 bases and J gave up 6 bases, with 10 bases separating them. Germline V lookup: CDR1 SGDLS, CDR2 YYNGEE. This CDR3 spans 14 amino acids. DNA of the CDR3: TGTGCCAGCAGCGTAGCTCCCGGAGGCAATGAGCAGTTCTTC. Translating gives CASSVAPGGNEQFF.

This chain joins TRBV18 and TRBJ2-1; 15 bases map to TRBD2. V lost 3 bases, J lost 7 bases, and 7 bases stayed unmatched. There are 17 residues in the CDR3. Germline assignment: CDR1 KGHSH and CDR2 LQKENI. CDR3 region: CASSPHAGTSGGNEQFF. DNA for the CDR3: TGTGCCAGCTCACCCCATGCCGGGACTAGCGGGGGGAATGAGCAGTTCTTC.

This chain links TRBV6-6 with TRBJ1-4, with 7 bases identical to TRBD1. The germline V gene has CDR1 MNHNY and CDR2 SVGAGI (reference sequence). The CDR3 runs 13 residues. After removal of 6 bases from V and 2 bases from J, the junction contained 0 bases not matched to a gene. The CDR3 DNA follows: TGTGCCAGCAGGGGACAGACTAATGAAAAACTGTTTTTT. This encodes CASRGQTNEKLFF.

The genes are TRBV4-3 and TRBJ1-3; D gene unclear. The CDR3 is 17 amino acids. Between the trimmed V and J ends, which lost 1 base and 1 base, there was a span of 14 bases. Germline values: CDR1 LGHNA, CDR2 YSLEER. The CDR3 here is CASSQGHTGGSGNTIYF. The CDR3 nucleotides are TGCGCCAGCAGCCAAGGGCACACCGGAGGGTCTGGAAACACCATATATTTT.

The J gene is TRBJ1-2, the V gene TRBV14, with 9 bases matching TRBD1. Germline V CDR1 and CDR2: SGHDN, FVKESK. This CDR3 region has 13 residues. V was pared by 5 bases and J by 8 bases, with 6 bases of the junction left unmatched. The CDR3 reads CASSGQGRSGYTF. CDR3 nucleotide sequence: TGTGCCAGCAGCGGACAGGGGAGGAGCGGCTACACCTTC.

V gene TRBV10-3 combines with J gene TRBJ1-6; D is ambiguous. Germline values: CDR1 ENHRY, CDR2 SYGVKD. Trimming left V 10 bases short and J 0 bases short, with 13 bases between. This CDR3 contains 15 residues. CDR3 nucleotides: TGTGCCACCCAGCGGTATAACTCCTATAATTCACCCCTCCACTTT. Translating it yields CATQRYNSYNSPLHF.

The chain has TRBV30 and TRBJ1-5, with 7 positions matching TRBD1. The V and J ends lost 0 bases and 6 bases, in that order; junction bases with no gene match: 8. Germline CDR1 GTSNPN, CDR2 SVGIG (reference sequence). This CDR3 has 15 amino acids. The CDR3 DNA reads as TGTGCCTGGAGTGTAGAGGAAGGGGGCAGTCAGCCCCAGCATTTT. Protein product: CAWSVEEGGSQPQHF. Drawing the rest from reference TRBV30 and TRBJ1-5, the complete variable domain is SQTIHQWPATLVQPVGSPLSLECTVEGTSNPNLYWYRQAAGRGLQLLFYSVGIGQISSEVPQNLSASRPQDRQFILSSKKLLLSDSGFYLCAWSVEEGGSQPQHFGDGTRLSIL.

The chain uses TRBV28 and TRBJ2-5, with 11 bases lining up with TRBD2. Germline lookup yields CDR1 MDHEN and CDR2 SYDVKM. J was trimmed by 3 bases and V by 3 bases; bases with no gene match: 9. The CDR3 has 17 residues. CDR3 residues: CASSFIPSGGYKETQYF. As DNA, the CDR3 is TGTGCCAGCAGTTTTATCCCTAGCGGGGGGTATAAAGAGACCCAGTACTTC. Full variable domain (missing parts from reference TRBV28 and TRBJ2-5): DVKVTQSSRYLVKRTGEKVFLECVQDMDHENMFWYRQDPGLGLRLIYFSYDVKMKEKGDIPEGYSVSREKKERFSLILESASTNQTSMYLCASSFIPSGGYKETQYFGPGTRLLVL.

CDR3 in amino acids: CSASNGGTGLSGYTF. CDR3 nucleotides: TGCAGTGCTAGTAATGGAGGGACGGGCTTATCTGGCTACACCTTC. This sequence joins TRBV20-1 and TRBJ1-2; tentative D call: TRBD1 (5 bases). Germline V gene sequence: CDR1 DFQATT, CDR2 SNEGSKA (reference sequence). CDR3 size: 15 residues. The germline V and J ends were trimmed by 3 bases and 7 bases, with 21 bases remaining between them.

The table lists this clone with a count of one. The genes are TRBV6-5 and TRBJ1-2, with D uncertain. Per the germline V gene, CDR1 is MNHEY and CDR2 is SVGAGI. The CDR3 consists of 13 residues. The V end was cut by 7 bases, the J end by 2 bases, with 11 bases between. CDR3 nucleotides: TGTGCCAGCACCCGAACAATAAACTATGGCTACACCTTC. This codes for CASTRTINYGYTF.

The chain employs TRBV30 and TRBJ1-1; TRBD1 matches at 7 bases. This CDR3 contains 14 residues. Germline CDR1 and CDR2: GTSNPN and SVGIG (reference sequence). V trimming: 3 bases; J trimming: 2 bases; junction bases outside the gene matches: 6. The CDR3 DNA reads TGTGCCTGGAGGTTTGGGACAGCAAACACTGAAGCTTTCTTT. This encodes CAWRFGTANTEAFF.

The CDR3 DNA reads TGTGCCAGCAGCTTATTAGATGGCTACACCTTC. This sequence encodes CASSLLDGYTF. The rearrangement uses TRBV5-6 and TRBJ1-2, with D hard to call. V dropped 2 bases and J dropped 6 bases, with 5 bases sitting between them. CDR3 length: 11 amino acids. CDR1 is SGHDT, CDR2 YYEEEE, per germline.

The chain couples TRBV23-1 to TRBJ2-7; D is unclear. TRBV23-1 is an ORF, and what it does is uncertain. This CDR3 has 13 amino acids. V lost 4 bases, J lost 4 bases, and 11 bases lay in between. CDR3 protein: CASSRVRTYEQYF. DNA for the CDR3: TGCGCCAGCAGTCGTGTGAGAACGTACGAGCAGTACTTC.

This clone was recorded only once. The chain joins TRBV13 to TRBJ2-1, with D unresolved. V was trimmed by 1 base and J by 10 bases, leaving 14 bases between them. Germline CDR1 PRHDT, CDR2 FYEKMQ (reference sequence). The CDR3 is 14 amino acids. The CDR3 here is CASSLERGRSEQFF. The CDR3 nucleotides are TGTGCCAGCAGCTTAGAGCGTGGCAGATCAGAGCAGTTCTTC.

The CDR3 DNA is TGTGCCAGCAGCGTAGATTGGACGGGGGAGACCCAGTACTTC. Translating gives CASSVDWTGETQYF. This chain uses TRBV9 with TRBJ2-5; D is possibly TRBD2 (5 bases). This CDR3 is 14 amino acids long. Trimming cost V 0 bases and J 5 bases, with 11 bases left between them. From germline, CDR1 is SGDLS and CDR2 YYNGEE.

The sample holds one count of this clone. The chain couples TRBV19 to TRBJ1-2; the D is unclear. Germline V lookup: CDR1 LNHDA, CDR2 SQIVND (reference sequence). Trimming shortened V by 5 bases and J by 5 bases, and 6 bases separated the two germline ends. This CDR3 has 11 amino acids. DNA for the CDR3: TGTGCCAGTAGTGAGGGTTATGGCTACACCTTC. It specifies CASSEGYGYTF.

The chain has TRBV30 and TRBJ1-1; possible D gene TRBD1, 5 bases. This CDR3 is 13 amino acids long. Per germline, CDR1 GTSNPN and CDR2 SVGIG (reference sequence). V was clipped by 0 bases and J by 1 base, with 6 bases between them. The CDR3 protein is CAWSVQANTEAFF. Written as DNA, the CDR3 is TGTGCCTGGAGTGTACAGGCGAACACTGAAGCTTTCTTT.

The table lists this clone with a few counts. The chain couples TRBV6-5 to TRBJ1-5; D might be TRBD1 (5 bases). Germline V CDR1 and CDR2: MNHEY, SVGAGI. This CDR3 comprises 14 residues. V was pared by 8 bases and J by 3 bases, with 14 bases between. The CDR3 loop reads CASHGGGSNQPQHF. DNA of the CDR3: TGTGCCAGCCACGGCGGGGGTTCCAATCAGCCCCAGCATTTT.

This rearrangement joins TRBV7-2 to TRBJ2-2; a possible D gene is TRBD2 (5 bases). Trimming pared 5 bases from V and 6 bases from J, leaving 16 bases between. CDR3 length: 15 residues. Germline V gene data show CDR1 as SGHTA and CDR2 as FQGNSA. CDR3 amino acids: CASSLRRRGAGELFF. The CDR3 region has the DNA TGTGCCAGCAGCCTCCGGCGACGGGGAGCCGGGGAGCTGTTTTTT. The full variable domain, completed using reference TRBV7-2 and TRBJ2-2, is GAGVSQSPSNKVTEKGKDVELRCDPISGHTALYWYRQSLGQGLEFLIYFQGNSAPDKSGLPSDRFSAERTGGSVSTLTIQRTQQEDSAVYLCASSLRRRGAGELFFGEGSRLTVL.

This chain joins TRBV2 and TRBJ2-7; TRBD1 agrees at 7 bases. The germline CDR1 and CDR2 sequences are SNHLY and FYNNEI. The V gene end was trimmed by 11 bases and the J gene end by 0 bases; junction bases not matched to a gene: 10. The CDR3 consists of 14 residues. This CDR3 reads CASEPWTGSYEQYF. As DNA, the CDR3 is TGTGCCTCCGAACCCTGGACAGGCTCCTACGAGCAGTACTTC.